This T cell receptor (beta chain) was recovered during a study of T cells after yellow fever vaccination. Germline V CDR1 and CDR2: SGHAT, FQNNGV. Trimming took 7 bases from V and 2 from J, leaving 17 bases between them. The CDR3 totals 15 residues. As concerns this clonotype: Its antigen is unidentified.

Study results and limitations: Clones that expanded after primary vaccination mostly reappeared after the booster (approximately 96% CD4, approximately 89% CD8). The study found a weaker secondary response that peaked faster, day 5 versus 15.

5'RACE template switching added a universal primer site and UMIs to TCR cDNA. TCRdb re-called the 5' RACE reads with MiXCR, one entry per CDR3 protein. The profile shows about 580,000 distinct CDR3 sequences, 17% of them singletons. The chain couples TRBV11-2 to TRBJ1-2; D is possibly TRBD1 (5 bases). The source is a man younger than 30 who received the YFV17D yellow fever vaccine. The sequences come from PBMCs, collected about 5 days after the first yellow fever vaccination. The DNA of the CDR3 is TGTGCCAGCACCCGGGAAGGGGCCCAAAACTATGGCTACACCTTC. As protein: CASTREGAQNYGYTF.